This T cell receptor (beta chain) was sequenced in a study of early T cells in non-severe SARS-CoV-2 infection. Background on the study: The study sequenced bulk RNA from unsorted whole blood, with chains unpaired.

Each single cDNA molecule received a unique molecular identifier. Each CDR3 protein gets one entry after TCRdb re-called the 5' RACE reads with MiXCR. In the table there are tens of thousands of distinct CDR3 sequences, about 12% of which are singletons. The germline gives CDR1 SQVTM, CDR2 ANQGSEA. The CDR3 extends over 17 amino acids. V lost 3 bases, J lost 5 bases, and 15 bases stayed unmatched. The gene calls are TRBV29-1 and TRBJ2-5; TRBD1 matches at 10 bases. The origin of this receptor is an adult who was a healthcare worker with PCR-confirmed SARS-CoV-2 infection or an uninfected control (not recorded which). The sample comprised whole blood. In DNA form, the CDR3 reads TGCAGCGTTGATCAAGGGACAGGGGTCAACATGGGGGAGACCCAGTACTTC. This codes for CSVDQGTGVNMGETQYF. Full variable domain (missing parts from reference TRBV29-1 and TRBJ2-5): SAVISQKPSRDICQRGTSLTIQCQVDSQVTMMFWYRQQPGQSLTLIATANQGSEATYESGFVIDKFPISRPNLTFSTLTVSNMSPEDSSIYLCSVDQGTGVNMGETQYFGPGTRLLVL.